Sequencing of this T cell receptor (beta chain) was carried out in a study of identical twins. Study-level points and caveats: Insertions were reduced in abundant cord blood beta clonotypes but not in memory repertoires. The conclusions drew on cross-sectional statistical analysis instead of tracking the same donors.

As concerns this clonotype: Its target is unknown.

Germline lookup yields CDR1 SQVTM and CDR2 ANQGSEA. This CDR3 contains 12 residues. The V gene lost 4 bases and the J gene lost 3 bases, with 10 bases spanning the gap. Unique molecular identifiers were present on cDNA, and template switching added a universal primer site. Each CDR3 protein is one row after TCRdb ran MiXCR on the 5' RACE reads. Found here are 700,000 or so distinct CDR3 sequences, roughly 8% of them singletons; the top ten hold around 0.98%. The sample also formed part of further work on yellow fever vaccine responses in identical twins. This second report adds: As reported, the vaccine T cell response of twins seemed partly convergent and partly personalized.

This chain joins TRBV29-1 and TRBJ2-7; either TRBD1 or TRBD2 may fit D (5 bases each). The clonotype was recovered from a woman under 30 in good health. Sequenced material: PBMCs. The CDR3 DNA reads TGCAGCGTTGGGGACGGTGACTACGAGCAGTACTTC. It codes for CSVGDGDYEQYF.